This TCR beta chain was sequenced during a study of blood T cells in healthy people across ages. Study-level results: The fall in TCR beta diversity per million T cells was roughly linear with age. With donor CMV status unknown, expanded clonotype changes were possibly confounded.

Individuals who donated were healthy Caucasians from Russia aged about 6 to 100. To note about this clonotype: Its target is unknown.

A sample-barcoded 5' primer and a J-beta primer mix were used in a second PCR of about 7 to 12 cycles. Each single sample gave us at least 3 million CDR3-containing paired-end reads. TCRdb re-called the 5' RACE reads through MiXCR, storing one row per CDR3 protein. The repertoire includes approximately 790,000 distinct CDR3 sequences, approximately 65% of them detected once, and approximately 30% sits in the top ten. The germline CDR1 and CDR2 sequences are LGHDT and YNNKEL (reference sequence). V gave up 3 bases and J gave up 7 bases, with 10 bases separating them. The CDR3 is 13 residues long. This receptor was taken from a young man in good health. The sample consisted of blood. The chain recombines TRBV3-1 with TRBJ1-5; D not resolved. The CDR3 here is CASSQDGRQPQHF. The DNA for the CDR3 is TGTGCCAGCAGCCAGGACGGGCGACAGCCCCAGCATTTT.